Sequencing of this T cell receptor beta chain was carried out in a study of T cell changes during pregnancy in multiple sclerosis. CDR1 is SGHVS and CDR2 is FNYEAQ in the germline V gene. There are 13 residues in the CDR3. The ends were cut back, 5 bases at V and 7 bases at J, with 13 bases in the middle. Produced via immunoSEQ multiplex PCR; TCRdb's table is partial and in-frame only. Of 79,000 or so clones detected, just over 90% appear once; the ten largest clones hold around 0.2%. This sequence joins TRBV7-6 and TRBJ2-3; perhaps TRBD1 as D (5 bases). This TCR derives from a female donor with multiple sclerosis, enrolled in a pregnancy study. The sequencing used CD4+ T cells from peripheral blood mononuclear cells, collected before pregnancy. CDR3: CASSQLKGYTQYF. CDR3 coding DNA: TGTGCCAGCAGCCAGCTAAAGGGGTATACGCAGTATTTT.